This TCR beta chain was found in a study of blood T cell repertoires in COVID-19. Looking at the study overall: Recovered participants had two consecutive negative NP/OP PCR tests, healthcare professional clearance, or symptom resolution. The study drew acute and convalescent COVID-19 samples from the United States, Italy and Spain.

The protocol was immunoSEQ multiplex PCR, while the TCRdb copy is restricted to in-frame clones and leaves out a portion. The sample includes under 400,000 clones, 87% seen only once; the top ten take 1.5% to 2%. The CDR3 runs to 15 residues. The germline CDR1 and CDR2 sequences are MDHEN and SYDVKM. V was shortened by 1 base and J by 3 bases, with 13 bases between the two germline ends. The cohort comprised adults aged about 18 to 90 years residing in 24 US areas. Participant-reported clinical history was the basis for cohort assignment. The TCR was taken from a man aged 35 to 55 in a cohort exposed to, infected with or recovered from COVID-19 (not recorded which). The gene calls are TRBV28 and TRBJ2-7; D is possibly TRBD2 (6 bases). The sample consisted of PBMCs or T cells enriched from blood (not recorded which). CDR3 in DNA: TGTGCCAGCAGTTTATTGTCGGGGGATCGCTACGAGCAGTACTTC. This encodes CASSLLSGDRYEQYF. The whole variable domain, filled in from reference TRBV28 and TRBJ2-7, reads DVKVTQSSRYLVKRTGEKVFLECVQDMDHENMFWYRQDPGLGLRLIYFSYDVKMKEKGDIPEGYSVSREKKERFSLILESASTNQTSMYLCASSLLSGDRYEQYFGPGTRLTVT.